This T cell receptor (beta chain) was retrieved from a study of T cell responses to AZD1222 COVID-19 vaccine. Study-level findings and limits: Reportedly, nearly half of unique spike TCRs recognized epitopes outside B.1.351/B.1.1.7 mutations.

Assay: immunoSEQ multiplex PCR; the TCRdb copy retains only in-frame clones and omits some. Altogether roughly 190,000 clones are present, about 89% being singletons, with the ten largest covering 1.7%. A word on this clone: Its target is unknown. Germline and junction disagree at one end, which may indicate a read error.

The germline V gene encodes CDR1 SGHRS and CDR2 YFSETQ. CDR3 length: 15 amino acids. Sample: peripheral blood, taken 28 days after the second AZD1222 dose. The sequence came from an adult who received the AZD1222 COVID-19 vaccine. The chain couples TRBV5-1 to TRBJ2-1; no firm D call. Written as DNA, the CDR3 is TGCGCCAGCAGCTATCCCGAGAGGTACTACGATGAGCAGTTCTTC. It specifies CASSYPERYYDEQFF.